These 29 T cell receptor beta chains came from one sample sequenced in a study of T-cell memory formation after mild COVID-19. TCRdb recomputed calls from the 5' RACE reads with MiXCR, one row per CDR3 protein. The sample includes under 300,000 distinct CDR3 sequences, under 8.5% of them seen just once. Material for sequencing was PBMCs or a T cell subset sorted from them (not recorded which). The source is a man aged 18 to 29 who had mild COVID-19 (a few samples of this study predate the infection). Cell type and time point are not known.

J is TRBJ1-1 and V is TRBV27, with TRBD1 matching over 7 bases. The length of the CDR3 is 15 residues. Germline V gene data show CDR1 as MNHEY and CDR2 as SMNVEV (reference sequence). V lost 4 bases to trimming and J lost 1 base; unmatched junction nucleotides: 6. As DNA, the CDR3 is TGTGCCAGCAGTTACCGGGACAGCCCGAACACTGAAGCTTTCTTT. Translated: CASSYRDSPNTEAFF.

V is TRBV7-9 and J is TRBJ1-1; weak D call: TRBD1 (6 bases). Germline V gene sequence: CDR1 SEHNR, CDR2 FQNEAQ (reference sequence). This CDR3 region has 14 residues. The V end was cut by 7 bases, the J end by 7 bases, with 19 bases between. The CDR3 sequence: CASMTDSMTLEAFF. The CDR3 coding sequence is TGTGCCAGCATGACGGACAGTATGACACTTGAAGCTTTCTTT. Drawing the rest from reference TRBV7-9 and TRBJ1-1, the complete variable domain is DTGVSQNPRHKITKRGQNVTFRCDPISEHNRLYWYRQTLGQGPEFLTYFQNEAQLEKSRLLSDRFSAERPKGSFSTLEIQRTEQGDSAMYLCASMTDSMTLEAFFGQGTRLTVV.

This clonotype was seen a handful of times. The chain employs TRBV4-3 and TRBJ2-3, with D hard to call. CDR3 length: 14 amino acids. V shed 1 base and J shed 3 bases, with 8 bases lying between them. Germline CDR1 is LGHNA and CDR2 is YSLEER. The DNA for the CDR3 is TGCGCCAGCAGCCAAGTTCCGTGGACAGATACGCAGTATTTT. Protein: CASSQVPWTDTQYF.

This clonotype was detected a few times. The rearrangement links TRBV7-9 to TRBJ2-2, with D maybe TRBD1 (6 bases). Deletions cut 5 bases from V and 7 bases from J, with 11 bases between. The CDR3 covers 13 residues. Germline loops: CDR1 SEHNR, CDR2 FQNEAQ (reference sequence). The chain's CDR3 is CASSLRTDGELFF. Here the CDR3 DNA reads TGTGCCAGCAGCCTTCGGACAGACGGGGAGCTGTTTTTT.

V usage is TRBV10-3 and J usage is TRBJ1-5, with D perhaps matching TRBD1 (5 bases). Germline CDR1 is ENHRY and CDR2 is SYGVKD. The ends were cut back, 3 bases at V and 0 bases at J, with 12 bases in the middle. CDR3 length: 16 amino acids. The CDR3, as DNA: TGTGCCATCAGTGAAATCTACAGGAATAGCAATCAGCCCCAGCATTTT. Its protein is CAISEIYRNSNQPQHF.

The chain recombines TRBV19 with TRBJ2-3, with no clear D. Germline V CDR1 and CDR2: LNHDA, SQIVND (reference sequence). This CDR3 is built from 13 residues. V dropped 6 bases and J dropped 0 bases, with 7 bases sitting between them. The DNA of the CDR3 is TGTGCCAGTAGGAGGACGAGCACAGATACGCAGTATTTT. The encoded protein is CASRRTSTDTQYF.

The chain has TRBV7-9 and TRBJ2-6; D not resolved. The CDR3 has 15 amino acids. Germline CDR1 SEHNR, CDR2 FQNEAQ (reference sequence). V was cut by 2 bases and J by 2 bases, with 7 bases left in between. CDR3: CASSLSSTGANVLTF. The CDR3 nucleotides read TGTGCCAGCAGCTTATCCTCTACTGGGGCCAACGTCCTGACTTTC.

This clonotype was detected ten times or more. The V call is TRBV7-9, the J call TRBJ2-5; 13 positions match TRBD2. Germline lookup yields CDR1 SEHNR and CDR2 FQNEAQ (reference sequence). V shed 5 bases, J shed 1 base, and the junction held 4 bases outside the gene matches. The CDR3 is 16 residues long. The CDR3 DNA reads TGTGCCAGCAGCCCCGGGACTAGCGGGGTCCAAGAGACCCAGTACTTC. This sequence encodes CASSPGTSGVQETQYF. The entire variable domain, with the rest obtained from reference TRBV7-9 and TRBJ2-5, is as follows: DTGVSQNPRHKITKRGQNVTFRCDPISEHNRLYWYRQTLGQGPEFLTYFQNEAQLEKSRLLSDRFSAERPKGSFSTLEIQRTEQGDSAMYLCASSPGTSGVQETQYFGPGTRLLVL.

This clonotype was seen repeatedly, ten times or more. The chain links TRBV5-1 to TRBJ1-3; D is unclear. This CDR3 contains 14 residues. Per germline, CDR1 SGHRS and CDR2 YFSETQ. Between the trimmed V and J ends, which lost 5 bases and 0 bases, there was a span of 9 bases. CDR3 sequence (DNA): TGCGCCAGCAGTCCGGTCAGCTCTGGAAACACCATATATTTT. It specifies CASSPVSSGNTIYF.

The gene calls are TRBV6-5 and TRBJ1-2; possible D gene TRBD1, 5 bases. The CDR3 is made up of 14 amino acids. Germline CDR1 is MNHEY and CDR2 is SVGAGI. V was clipped by 6 bases and J by 8 bases, with 19 bases between them. CDR3 loop: CASSLRSLGGGYTF. CDR3 sequence (DNA): TGTGCCAGCAGCCTCCGTTCACTGGGGGGAGGCTACACCTTC.

This clonotype occurred a few times. The chain has TRBV6-5 and TRBJ1-1, with D possibly TRBD1 on 5 matching bases. CDR3 size: 13 residues. V was trimmed by 7 bases and J by 5 bases, leaving 14 bases between them. Germline V gives CDR1 MNHEY, CDR2 SVGAGI. CDR3 sequence reads: CASTAGGVTEAFF. The CDR3 DNA reads as TGTGCCAGCACCGCGGGGGGGGTTACTGAAGCTTTCTTT.

CDR3 bases: TGTGCCAGCAGGCGGTCAGGGCGGTCCGTGGGCTACACCTTC. This sequence encodes CASRRSGRSVGYTF. The chain recombines TRBV5-6 with TRBJ1-2; D is possibly TRBD1 (5 bases). V was clipped by 5 bases and J by 8 bases, with 19 bases between them. The CDR3 is 14 amino acids. Germline CDR1 and CDR2: SGHDT and YYEEEE.

This clonotype was found a few times. The chain carries TRBV5-1 and TRBJ2-1; 8 bases line up with TRBD1. The V gene's germline CDR1 is SGHRS and CDR2 YFSETQ. The CDR3 loop spans 14 amino acids. The junction had 5 bases not matched to a gene; V was cut back by 1 base and J by 8 bases. DNA of the CDR3: TGCGCCAGCAGCTTGCAGGGGGCGCTTGATGAGCAGTTCTTC. Translating it yields CASSLQGALDEQFF. Full variable domain (remainder filled in from reference TRBV5-1 and TRBJ2-1): KAGVTQTPRYLIKTRGQQVTLSCSPISGHRSVSWYQQTPGQGLQFLFEYFSETQRNKGNFPGRFSGRQFSNSRSEMNVSTLELGDSALYLCASSLQGALDEQFFGPGTRLTVL.

J is TRBJ2-6 and V is TRBV27; D is ambiguous. The CDR3 is made up of 14 amino acids. Germline V gene data show CDR1 as MNHEY and CDR2 as SMNVEV (reference sequence). Trimming left V 10 bases short and J 7 bases short, with 17 bases between. The CDR3 reads CATHRKRGANVLTF. CDR3 in DNA: TGTGCCACACATCGAAAAAGAGGAGCCAACGTCCTGACTTTC.

Only a few counts were recorded for this clonotype. DNA for the CDR3: TGTGCCAGCAGTTTAGGGACTACCAATGAGCAGTTCTTC. Its protein is CASSLGTTNEQFF. The J gene is TRBJ2-1, the V gene TRBV12-3 or TRBV12-4; maybe TRBD2 (6 bases). The CDR3 sequence is 13 residues long. The V and J ends lost 1 base and 6 bases respectively, with 7 bases between them.

This clonotype has at least ten counts. The chain recombines TRBV6-5 with TRBJ2-1, with a possible D match to TRBD2 (7 bases). The CDR3 has 15 residues. V was shortened by 3 bases and J by 6 bases, with 15 bases between the two germline ends. The V gene's germline CDR1 is MNHEY and CDR2 SVGAGI. CDR3 sequence (DNA): TGTGCCAGCAGTTATGGGAGGGGGTCTTTCAATGAGCAGTTCTTC. It codes for CASSYGRGSFNEQFF.

The chain has TRBV12-3 or TRBV12-4 and TRBJ2-1; D gene uncertain. The V and J ends lost 4 bases and 8 bases respectively, with 15 bases between them. The CDR3 runs to 14 residues. The CDR3 DNA sequence: TGTGCCAGCAGTTCATCTTCTCAGCGCGATGAGCAGTTCTTC. The encoded protein is CASSSSSQRDEQFF.

This clonotype came up many times. The DNA for the CDR3 is TGTGCCAGCAGCCGCGGACAGGGCGAGACCCAGTACTTC. Protein: CASSRGQGETQYF. The V call is TRBV7-2, the J call TRBJ2-5, with 8 bases lining up with TRBD1. The V gene end was trimmed by 5 bases and the J gene end by 5 bases; junction bases not matched to a gene: 4. The germline gives CDR1 SGHTA, CDR2 FQGNSA. This CDR3 comprises 13 residues.

The chain links TRBV4-1 to TRBJ2-3, with 10 bases lining up with TRBD2. The junction had 7 bases not matched to a gene; V was cut back by 2 bases and J by 2 bases. The germline gives CDR1 MGHRA, CDR2 YSYEKL. This CDR3 spans 17 amino acids. The CDR3 nucleotides are TGCGCCAGCAGCCAAAGTCCTAGCGGGGGCGACACAGATACGCAGTATTTT. Its translation: CASSQSPSGGDTDTQYF.

This clonotype was seen a handful of times. The chain combines TRBV28 with TRBJ1-5, with D possibly being TRBD1 (6 bases). The V end was cut by 10 bases, the J end by 3 bases, with 19 bases between. The germline V gene has CDR1 MDHEN and CDR2 SYDVKM. This CDR3 is 15 amino acids long. The CDR3 is CATKIQGSSNQPQHF. The CDR3 DNA reads as TGTGCCACCAAAATTCAGGGGTCCTCCAATCAGCCCCAGCATTTT.

The chain recombines TRBV6-1 with TRBJ1-4; the D gene is possibly TRBD1 (6 bases). The CDR3 has 15 amino acids. V was trimmed by 3 bases and J by 5 bases, leaving 13 bases between them. CDR1 and CDR2 (germline): MNHNS, SASEGT. The CDR3 loop reads CASSDRGVLNEKLFF. CDR3 sequence (DNA): TGTGCCAGCAGTGACAGGGGTGTCCTGAATGAAAAACTGTTTTTT.

This clonotype appeared a few times. The chain employs TRBV6-6 and TRBJ2-7; D tentatively reads TRBD1 or TRBD2 (5 bases each). The germline CDR1 and CDR2 sequences are MNHNY and SVGAGI (reference sequence). The CDR3 is made up of 14 amino acids. Deletions cut 4 bases from V and 2 bases from J, with 12 bases between. This chain's CDR3 is CASSLGPQTYEQYF. As DNA, the CDR3 is TGTGCCAGCAGTTTGGGACCGCAAACCTACGAGCAGTACTTC.

The chain employs TRBV7-2 and TRBJ1-6; TRBD1 might be the D (5 bases). The germline V and J ends were trimmed by 4 bases and 12 bases, with 22 bases remaining between them. CDR1 and CDR2 (germline): SGHTA, FQGNSA. This CDR3 is 16 amino acids long. The CDR3 is CASSSARGGDVLPLHF. The CDR3, as DNA: TGTGCCAGCAGCTCCGCGAGGGGAGGCGACGTTCTACCCCTCCACTTT.

CDR3 DNA sequence: TGTGCCAGCGACGCGGGGGTCGAAGAGACCCAGTACTTC. This codes for CASDAGVEETQYF. The J gene is TRBJ2-5, the V gene TRBV7-2; 7 nucleotides agree with TRBD2. Germline V gene lookup returns CDR1 SGHTA and CDR2 FQGNSA. Unmatched junction bases numbered 6, after V lost 8 bases and J lost 3 bases. This CDR3 has 13 residues.

There are a few counts of this clonotype. V and J are TRBV6-5 and TRBJ1-5; no clear D. CDR1 and CDR2 (germline): MNHEY, SVGAGI. Trimming cost V 0 bases and J 7 bases, with 13 bases left between them. The CDR3 covers 15 residues. CDR3 residues: CASSYSRLGRQPQHF. In nucleotides, the CDR3 is TGTGCCAGCAGTTACTCGAGGCTAGGACGACAGCCCCAGCATTTT.

This clonotype came up a few times. V is TRBV20-1 and J is TRBJ1-2; D is unresolved. From germline, CDR1 is DFQATT and CDR2 SNEGSKA (reference sequence). This CDR3 is 12 amino acids long. Trimming removed 1 base at V and 2 bases at J, with 5 bases between. The CDR3 protein is CSARGRNYGYTF. The CDR3 DNA reads TGCAGTGCTAGAGGCAGAAACTATGGCTACACCTTC.

This rearrangement joins TRBV5-5 to TRBJ2-3; D assignment may be TRBD1 or TRBD2 (5 bases each). Germline CDR1 reads SGHKS; CDR2 reads YYEKEE (reference sequence). V lost 1 base and J 0 bases, leaving 9 bases between the germline ends. CDR3 size: 15 residues. The CDR3, as DNA: TGTGCCAGCAGCTTGTCGGGGCTTAGCACAGATACGCAGTATTTT. It codes for CASSLSGLSTDTQYF.

This clonotype was detected only a few times. CDR3 amino acids: CASRALAKNIQYF. Written as DNA, the CDR3 is TGCGCCAGCAGGGCGTTAGCCAAAAACATTCAGTACTTC. This sequence joins TRBV4-1 and TRBJ2-4; no definite D call. Germline CDR1 and CDR2: MGHRA and YSYEKL. The CDR3 consists of 13 residues. The V gene lost 6 bases and the J gene lost 0 bases, with 6 bases spanning the gap.

The chain couples TRBV7-3 to TRBJ2-2; TRBD2 agrees at 11 bases. Germline V gene data show CDR1 as SGHTA and CDR2 as FQGTGA. CDR3 length: 17 residues. Germline trimming cut 2 bases from V and 3 bases from J; bases unmatched to any gene: 5. DNA for the CDR3: TGTGCCAGCAGCTTAGACGGGACTAGCGGTGACACCGGGGAGCTGTTTTTT. Translating it yields CASSLDGTSGDTGELFF. Full variable domain (remainder filled in from reference TRBV7-3 and TRBJ2-2): GAGVSQTPSNKVTEKGKYVELRCDPISGHTALYWYRQSLGQGPEFLIYFQGTGAADDSGLPNDRFFAVRPEGSVSTLKIQRTERGDSAVYLCASSLDGTSGDTGELFFGEGSRLTVL.